This TCR beta chain is drawn from a study of preoperative IRX-2 immunotherapy in early breast cancer. The germline V gene has CDR1 SGHNT and CDR2 YENEEA. This CDR3 is 15 amino acids long. Trimming stripped 6 bases from V and 4 bases from J, with 15 bases between. Sequencing was performed with immunoSEQ multiplex PCR; in TCRdb, only in-frame clones are kept and a portion is missing. The repertoire has about 28,000 clones, over 75% of them found once; the top ten carry less than 3.5%. Treatment indicated: preoperative locoregional IRX-2 cytokine immunotherapy. Patients received preoperative, locoregional IRX-2 cytokine immunotherapy in a phase Ib study. This clone was picked up one time.

The sample was acquired from a patient treated with IRX-2 immunotherapy. This TCR came from a human donor with breast cancer. The J gene is TRBJ2-2, the V gene TRBV11-3, with D possibly being TRBD1 (5 bases). CDR3 in DNA: TGTGCCAGCAGTTCTGGGGCAGGGCGCACCGGGGAGCTGTTTTTT. Its protein product is CASSSGAGRTGELFF.